Presented here are 10 T cell receptor beta chains from one specimen sequenced in a study of human T cells and chemical hapten exposure. TCRdb processed the RACE reads anew with MiXCR; each CDR3 protein has one entry. The sample carries roughly 120,000 distinct CDR3 sequences, about 12% recorded once. As to time point: patch test 1, 2 weeks after DPC sensitization. The sample's treatment: therapeutic diphenylcyclopropenone sensitization with weekly scalp DPC. The material was whole blood, obtained in connection with sensitization to the hapten diphenylcyclopropenone (DPC). These receptors all stem from a woman aged 50 to 65 with alopecia areata. Some clones in this sample may be carry-over from other donors' samples.

The genes are TRBV7-2 and TRBJ2-7, with D possibly being TRBD2 (6 bases). Germline V gene data show CDR1 as SGHTA and CDR2 as FQGNSA. With 2 bases removed from V and 3 bases from J, the gap between germline ends came to 17 bases. The CDR3 consists of 16 residues. For the CDR3, the DNA is TGTGCCAGCAGCTTAATAGCGACGGGGGTATACTACGAGCAGTACTTC. Translated: CASSLIATGVYYEQYF. Variable domain in full (rest from reference TRBV7-2 and TRBJ2-7): GAGVSQSPSNKVTEKGKDVELRCDPISGHTALYWYRQSLGQGLEFLIYFQGNSAPDKSGLPSDRFSAERTGGSVSTLTIQRTQQEDSAVYLCASSLIATGVYYEQYFGPGTRLTVT.

The rearrangement uses TRBV18 and TRBJ1-1; 7 positions match TRBD1. Losses at the gene ends were 1 base for V and 4 bases for J; bases not matched to a gene: 6. CDR1 is KGHSH and CDR2 is LQKENI in the germline V gene. This CDR3 region has 15 residues. CDR3 nucleotide sequence: TGTGCCAGCTCACCACAGGGGGCGGTTGTCACTGAAGCTTTCTTT. This translates into CASSPQGAVVTEAFF.

This clonotype was recorded at least ten times. In nucleotides, the CDR3 is TGCTCAGCGGCCTACAATGAGCAGTTCTTC. It yields the protein CSAAYNEQFF. The chain uses TRBV29-1 and TRBJ2-1; tentative D call: TRBD2 (5 bases). The CDR3 contains 10 residues. Germline values: CDR1 SQVTM, CDR2 ANQGSEA.

This clonotype was picked up a small number of times. In DNA, the CDR3 is TGTGCCAGCAGCAATGGGAGGCAGATGAACACTGAAGCTTTCTTT. Protein: CASSNGRQMNTEAFF. The chain joins TRBV7-9 to TRBJ1-1; D gene uncertain. This CDR3 is built from 15 residues. The ends were cut back, 5 bases at V and 0 bases at J, with 13 bases in the middle. The germline V gene encodes CDR1 SEHNR and CDR2 FQNEAQ (reference sequence).

This clonotype was picked up many times. The genes are TRBV5-1 and TRBJ1-5, with D perhaps TRBD1 (5 bases). This CDR3 contains 15 residues. The V gene's germline CDR1 is SGHRS and CDR2 YFSETQ. Trimming took 1 base from V and 5 from J, leaving 13 bases between them. Here the CDR3 DNA reads TGCGCCAGCAGCTTGTCCCAGGGAAGTGATCAGCCCCAGCATTTT. This encodes CASSLSQGSDQPQHF.

This clonotype occurred a few times. V gene TRBV28 combines with J gene TRBJ2-5; 11 bases align to TRBD2. J was trimmed by 7 bases and V by 6 bases; bases with no gene match: 13. The germline V gene has CDR1 MDHEN and CDR2 SYDVKM. This CDR3 contains 16 residues. CDR3 region: CASSPASSGGAWTQYF. In DNA, the CDR3 is TGTGCCAGCAGCCCTGCAAGTAGCGGGGGGGCCTGGACCCAGTACTTC. Supplemented by reference TRBV28 and TRBJ2-5, the full variable domain reads DVKVTQSSRYLVKRTGEKVFLECVQDMDHENMFWYRQDPGLGLRLIYFSYDVKMKEKGDIPEGYSVSREKKERFSLILESASTNQTSMYLCASSPASSGGAWTQYFGPGTRLLVL.

The chain joins TRBV28 to TRBJ2-7; unclear D gene. V gave up 5 bases and J gave up 3 bases, with 11 bases separating them. The CDR3 covers 13 residues. Germline lookup yields CDR1 MDHEN and CDR2 SYDVKM. CDR3 loop: CASSLSAYYEQYF. CDR3 nucleotides: TGTGCCAGCAGTCTGTCGGCCTACTACGAGCAGTACTTC. The full variable domain, in which reference TRBV28 and TRBJ2-7 provide the parts outside the CDR3, is DVKVTQSSRYLVKRTGEKVFLECVQDMDHENMFWYRQDPGLGLRLIYFSYDVKMKEKGDIPEGYSVSREKKERFSLILESASTNQTSMYLCASSLSAYYEQYFGPGTRLTVT.

There are many counts of this clonotype. The V and J genes are TRBV14 and TRBJ1-6, with D perhaps TRBD1 (6 bases). The V gene lost 5 bases and the J gene lost 9 bases, with 14 bases spanning the gap. CDR3 length: 14 residues. CDR1 and CDR2 from the germline V gene are SGHDN and FVKESK. The chain's CDR3 is CASSRTVSVSPLHF. The CDR3 region has the DNA TGTGCCAGCAGCAGGACAGTTAGCGTTTCACCCCTCCACTTT.

This clonotype has a count of ten or more. CDR3: CSVGTTTNTEAFF. The CDR3 bases are TGCAGCGTCGGGACAACCACCAACACTGAAGCTTTCTTT. This sequence joins TRBV29-1 and TRBJ1-1; D is possibly TRBD1 (6 bases). V was clipped by 6 bases and J by 2 bases, with 13 bases between them. The germline gives CDR1 SQVTM, CDR2 ANQGSEA. There are 13 residues in the CDR3.

This clonotype has ten or more counts. The chain employs TRBV5-6 and TRBJ1-6; the match to TRBD1 covers 8 bases. With 2 bases clipped from V and 6 bases from J, the junction kept 1 base outside the gene matches. CDR1 SGHDT and CDR2 YYEEEE come from the germline V gene. This CDR3 comprises 14 residues. This CDR3 reads CASSLTGGNSPLHF. CDR3 DNA: TGTGCCAGCAGCTTAACAGGGGGTAATTCACCCCTCCACTTT.